This T cell receptor (beta chain) was captured in a study of T cell changes during pregnancy in multiple sclerosis. There are 14 residues in the CDR3. Between the trimmed V and J ends, which lost 3 bases and 0 bases, there was a span of 11 bases. The germline CDR1 and CDR2 sequences are GTSNPN and SVGIG (reference sequence). Profiled with immunoSEQ multiplex PCR; TCRdb holds only in-frame clones, not every one. The sample carries some 94,000 clones, around 90% recorded once. J is TRBJ1-1 and V is TRBV30; D is possibly TRBD1 (6 bases). The clonotype comes from a female donor with multiple sclerosis, enrolled in a pregnancy study. Here the sequenced sample was peripheral blood, taken in the first trimester of pregnancy. The CDR3 bases are TGTGCCTGGAGGGGCCGACAGGTGAACACTGAAGCTTTCTTT. Its protein is CAWRGRQVNTEAFF.